This T cell receptor beta chain derives from a study of CD8+ T cells in alopecia areata. Comment on this clone: Its specificity is unknown.

Isolated RNA was reverse transcribed into cDNA used as the sequencing template. Some clones are missing from TCRdb's copy, which holds only in-frame ones; the method was immunoSEQ multiplex PCR. This table has under 5,500 clones, over 55% appearing once. The V gene's germline CDR1 is SGHDT and CDR2 YYEEEE. Trimming cost V 1 base and J 4 bases, with 15 bases left between them. This CDR3 region has 16 residues. The treatment is: oral pan-JAK inhibitor, 5-10 mg twice daily. The study team obtained lesional scalp punch biopsies and peripheral blood from alopecia areata patients. Study-wide points: More clonal than normal scalp was lesional scalp, particularly alopecia totalis/universalis.

The specimen comprised skin, sampled around week 37, from a patient treated with tofacitinib. The rearrangement joins TRBV5-6 to TRBJ2-4, with D possibly being TRBD1 (6 bases). This clonotype was obtained from a human donor with alopecia areata. DNA of the CDR3: TGTGCCAGCAGCTTGAGGGCAGGGGTCGGGAAAAACATTCAGTACTTC. It encodes CASSLRAGVGKNIQYF. Drawing the rest from reference TRBV5-6 and TRBJ2-4, the complete variable domain is DAGVTQSPTHLIKTRGQQVTLRCSPKSGHDTVSWYQQALGQGPQFIFQYYEEEERQRGNFPDRFSGHQFPNYSSELNVNALLLGDSALYLCASSLRAGVGKNIQYFGAGTRLSVL.